This T cell receptor beta chain was recorded in a study of shared T cell receptors in the human thymus (dated by TCRdb to the early 2020s). With respect to the entire study: The study examined how self-reactive, shared T-cell receptor alpha chains are generated in the human thymus.

V is clipped by 3 bases and J by 0 bases, and the sequence between their germline boundaries is 12 bases long. Based on the germline V gene, the CDR1 and CDR2 sequences are MGHDK and SYGVNS. From cysteine to phenylalanine, the CDR3 is 16 amino acids long. Only the CDR3 portion is preserved as DNA: 48 bases, with reading frame beginning at the first base. With respect to this clone: What this receptor recognizes is not known. No clone much larger than this one lies a single base away; base qualities are absent.

The protocol used for the library was the immunoSEQ multiplex PCR assay. TCRdb provides this immuneACCESS table in a form limited to in-frame rearrangements. Some clones are lacking; in checked studies, under half of them reflect an unresolved V gene, and why the rest are absent is not known. This sample gives over 60,000 clones in total; about 95% of them show up just once. The biggest ten clones account for less than 0.04% of the sample. This clonotype was sampled from a human donor. The sequenced sample consisted of thymocytes. The rearrangement joined TRBV25-1 to TRBJ1-3; no D gene is confidently identified. The CDR3 region reads CASSDGSIVSGNTIYF. DNA sequence: TGTGCCAGCAGTGACGGGTCGATCGTCTCTGGAAACACCATATATTTT.